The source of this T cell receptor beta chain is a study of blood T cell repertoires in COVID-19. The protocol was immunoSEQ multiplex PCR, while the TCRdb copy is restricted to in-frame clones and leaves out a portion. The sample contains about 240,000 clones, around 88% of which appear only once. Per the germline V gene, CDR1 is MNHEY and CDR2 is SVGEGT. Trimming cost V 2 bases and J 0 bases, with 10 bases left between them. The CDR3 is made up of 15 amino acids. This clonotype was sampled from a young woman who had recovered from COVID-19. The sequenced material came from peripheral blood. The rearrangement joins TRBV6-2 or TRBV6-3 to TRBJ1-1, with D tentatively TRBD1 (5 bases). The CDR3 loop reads CASSYAGRVNTEAFF. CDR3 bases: TGTGCCAGCAGTTACGCGGGACGGGTGAACACTGAAGCTTTCTTT.